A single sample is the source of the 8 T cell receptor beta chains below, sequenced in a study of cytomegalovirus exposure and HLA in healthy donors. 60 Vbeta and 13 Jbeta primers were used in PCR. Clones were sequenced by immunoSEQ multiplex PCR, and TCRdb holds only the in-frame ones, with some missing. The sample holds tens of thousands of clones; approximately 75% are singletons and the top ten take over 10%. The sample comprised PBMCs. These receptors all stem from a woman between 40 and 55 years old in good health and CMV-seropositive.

Here the CDR3 DNA reads TGTGCCAGCAGCCAAGTCGGACAGGCTTATGGCTACACCTTC. The encoded protein is CASSQVGQAYGYTF. V and J are TRBV4-2 and TRBJ1-2, with 7 bases that match TRBD1. Trimming at V came to 1 base and at J to 5 bases, leaving 4 bases not matched to a gene. This CDR3 has 14 residues. CDR1 is LGHNA and CDR2 is YNFKEQ in the germline V gene.

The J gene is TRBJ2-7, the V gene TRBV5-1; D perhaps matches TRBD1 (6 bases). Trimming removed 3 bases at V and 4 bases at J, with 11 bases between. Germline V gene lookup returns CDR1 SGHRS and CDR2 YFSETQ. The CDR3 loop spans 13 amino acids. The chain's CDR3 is CASSSLTGYEQYF. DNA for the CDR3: TGCGCCAGCAGCTCACTGACAGGTTACGAGCAGTACTTC.

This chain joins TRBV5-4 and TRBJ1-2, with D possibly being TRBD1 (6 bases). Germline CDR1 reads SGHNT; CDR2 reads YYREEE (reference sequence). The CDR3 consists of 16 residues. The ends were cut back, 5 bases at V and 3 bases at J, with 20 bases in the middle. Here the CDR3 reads CASSDRRGGEDYGYTF. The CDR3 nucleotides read TGTGCCAGCAGTGACCGAAGGGGGGGCGAAGACTATGGCTACACCTTC.

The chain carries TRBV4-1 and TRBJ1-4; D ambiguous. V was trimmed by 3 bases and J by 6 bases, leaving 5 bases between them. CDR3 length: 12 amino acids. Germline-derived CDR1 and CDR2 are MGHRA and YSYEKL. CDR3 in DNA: TGCGCCAGCAGCCACCCCTATGAAAAACTGTTTTTT. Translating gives CASSHPYEKLFF.

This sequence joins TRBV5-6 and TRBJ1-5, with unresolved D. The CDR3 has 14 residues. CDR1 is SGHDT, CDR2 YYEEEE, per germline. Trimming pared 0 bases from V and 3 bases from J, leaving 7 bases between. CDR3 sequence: CASSLGAVNQPQHF. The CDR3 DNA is TGTGCCAGCAGCTTGGGGGCAGTCAATCAGCCCCAGCATTTT.

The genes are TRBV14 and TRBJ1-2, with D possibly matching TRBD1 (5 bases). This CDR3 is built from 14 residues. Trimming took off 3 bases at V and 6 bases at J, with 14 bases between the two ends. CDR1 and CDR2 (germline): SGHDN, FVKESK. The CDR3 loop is CASSHSRVGDGYTF. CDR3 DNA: TGTGCCAGCAGCCATTCGCGAGTAGGGGATGGCTACACCTTC. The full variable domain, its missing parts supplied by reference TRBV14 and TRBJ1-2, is EAGVTQFPSHSVIEKGQTVTLRCDPISGHDNLYWYRRVMGKEIKFLLHFVKESKQDESGMPNNRFLAERTGGTYSTLKVQPAELEDSGVYFCASSHSRVGDGYTFGSGTRLTVV.

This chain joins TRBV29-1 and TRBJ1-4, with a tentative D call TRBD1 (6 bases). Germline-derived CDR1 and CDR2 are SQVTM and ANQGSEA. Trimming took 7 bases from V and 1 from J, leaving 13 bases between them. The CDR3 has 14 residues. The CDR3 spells CSALGRGTNEKLFF. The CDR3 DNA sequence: TGCAGCGCCCTTGGCAGGGGAACTAATGAAAAACTGTTTTTT. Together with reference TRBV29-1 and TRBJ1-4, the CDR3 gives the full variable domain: SAVISQKPSRDICQRGTSLTIQCQVDSQVTMMFWYRQQPGQSLTLIATANQGSEATYESGFVIDKFPISRPNLTFSTLTVSNMSPEDSSIYLCSALGRGTNEKLFFGSGTQLSVL.

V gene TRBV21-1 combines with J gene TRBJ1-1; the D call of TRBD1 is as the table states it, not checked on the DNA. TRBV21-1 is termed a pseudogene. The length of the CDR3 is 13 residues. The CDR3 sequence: CASYDRWNTEAFF. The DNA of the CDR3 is TGTGCCAGCTATGACAGGTGGAACACTGAAGCTTTCTTT.